A single sample gave rise to the 32 T cell receptor beta chains below, sequenced in a study of T cell responses to AZD1222 COVID-19 vaccine. Some clones are missing from TCRdb's copy, which holds only in-frame ones; the method was immunoSEQ multiplex PCR. There are more than 50,000 clones in the sample; about four fifths occur only once, and 20% to 30% lies in the top ten. Material: peripheral blood, obtained on day 0 of MenACWY control vaccination. The origin of the receptors is an adult in good health.

The chain carries TRBV10-3 and TRBJ2-7; tentative D call: TRBD2 (6 bases). CDR3 length: 13 residues. Germline CDR1 and CDR2: ENHRY and SYGVKD. V was pared by 11 bases and J by 0 bases, with 14 bases between. CDR3 coding DNA: TGTGCCGTCAAGCGGGCTGTCTCCTACGAGCAGTACTTC. Protein sequence: CAVKRAVSYEQYF.

The chain employs TRBV30 and TRBJ1-1; D is unclear. The V end lost 1 base, the J end lost 4 bases, and 4 bases lay between the germline ends. Germline lookup yields CDR1 GTSNPN and CDR2 SVGIG (reference sequence). The CDR3 is 11 amino acids. CDR3 in amino acids: CAWSETTEAFF. Written as DNA, the CDR3 is TGTGCCTGGAGTGAAACCACTGAAGCTTTCTTT.

This chain uses TRBV19 with TRBJ1-2; D is possibly TRBD1 (5 bases). Germline V CDR1 and CDR2: LNHDA, SQIVND (reference sequence). The CDR3 extends over 15 amino acids. The V gene lost 5 bases and the J gene lost 0 bases, with 13 bases spanning the gap. The CDR3 sequence: CASSLGDEANYGYTF. The CDR3 DNA sequence: TGTGCCAGTAGTCTAGGGGACGAAGCTAACTATGGCTACACCTTC.

The rearrangement uses TRBV7-9 and TRBJ2-5; the D is unclear. Germline V lookup: CDR1 SEHNR, CDR2 FQNEAQ (reference sequence). The V gene lost 3 bases and the J gene lost 3 bases, with 2 bases spanning the gap. The CDR3 spans 11 residues. The CDR3 region is CASSFKETQYF. CDR3 coding DNA: TGTGCCAGCAGCTTTAAAGAGACCCAGTACTTC.

This clone was counted once. The chain couples TRBV7-9 to TRBJ2-5; D is ambiguous. Trimming shortened V by 2 bases and J by 2 bases, and 9 bases separated the two germline ends. The CDR3 consists of 14 residues. Germline V gives CDR1 SEHNR, CDR2 FQNEAQ (reference sequence). Here the CDR3 DNA reads TGTGCCAGCAGCTTAATGGCAGATCAAGAGACCCAGTACTTC. Protein: CASSLMADQETQYF.

This clone has a handful of counts. The rearrangement links TRBV6-7 to TRBJ2-2; no firm D call. TRBV6-7 is identified as an open reading frame with a role that is uncertain. V lost 0 bases and J lost 6, with 2 bases in between. The CDR3 contains 12 residues. The DNA for the CDR3 is TGTGCCAGCAGTTACTCGGCCGGGGAGCTGTTTTTT. This translates into CASSYSAGELFF.

This clone appeared a single time. V is TRBV7-2 and J is TRBJ2-7, with D perhaps TRBD2 (6 bases). The CDR3 consists of 13 residues. Trimming shortened V by 6 bases and J by 9 bases, and 18 bases separated the two germline ends. Germline V gene data show CDR1 as SGHTA and CDR2 as FQGNSA. The chain's CDR3 is CASRGTLGEPQYF. For the CDR3, the DNA is TGTGCCAGCAGGGGGACTCTCGGAGAACCGCAGTACTTC.

The sample holds one count of this clone. This chain connects TRBV2 to TRBJ2-5; the D gene could be TRBD1 or TRBD2 (6 bases each). Germline-derived CDR1 and CDR2 are SNHLY and FYNNEI. This CDR3 comprises 17 residues. Trimming removed 7 bases from V and 1 base from J, with 22 bases in between. CDR3 DNA: TGTGCCAGCACGCCCAACGACGGGGGCGGATTCCAAGAGACCCAGTACTTC. This encodes CASTPNDGGGFQETQYF.

The chain combines TRBV19 with TRBJ1-2; maybe TRBD1 (5 bases). Trimming cost V 5 bases and J 5 bases, with 15 bases left between them. The CDR3 spans 14 residues. Germline V gene sequence: CDR1 LNHDA, CDR2 SQIVND (reference sequence). CDR3 region: CASSEGHTGYGYTF. In DNA form, the CDR3 reads TGTGCCAGTAGTGAAGGGCATACAGGTTATGGCTACACCTTC.

V is TRBV19 and J is TRBJ2-7, with TRBD2 identical over 8 bases. Looked up from germline, CDR1 is LNHDA and CDR2 is SQIVND (reference sequence). This CDR3 is 14 amino acids long. Trimming removed 3 bases from V and 3 bases from J; junction bases left unmatched: 4. Here the CDR3 reads CASSMFSGSYEQYF. The CDR3 region has the DNA TGTGCCAGTAGTATGTTCAGCGGGAGCTACGAGCAGTACTTC.

The rearrangement joins TRBV6-6 to TRBJ1-5; maybe TRBD1 (5 bases). Germline assignment: CDR1 MNHNY and CDR2 SVGAGI (reference sequence). Trimming pared 11 bases from V and 0 bases from J, leaving 11 bases between. The CDR3 is made up of 13 amino acids. The CDR3 DNA reads TGTGCCGGGGCAGGGAATAGCAATCAGCCCCAGCATTTT. Protein sequence: CAGAGNSNQPQHF.

In DNA, the CDR3 is TGTGCCAGCAGTCCCGGGACAGGGTTTGAGCAGTTCTTC. It is translated as CASSPGTGFEQFF. The J gene is TRBJ2-1, the V gene TRBV6-5; 9 nucleotides align to TRBD1. Germline V gene lookup returns CDR1 MNHEY and CDR2 SVGAGI. V gave up 5 bases and J gave up 9 bases; unmatched junction bases: 5. The CDR3 consists of 13 residues.

This rearrangement joins TRBV5-5 to TRBJ2-1; 9 nucleotides agree with TRBD2. Trimming cost V 4 bases and J 10 bases; bases outside gene matches: 12. Germline V gene lookup returns CDR1 SGHKS and CDR2 YYEKEE (reference sequence). This CDR3 has 15 residues. CDR3: CASSPPGLAQFEQFF. In DNA form, the CDR3 reads TGTGCCAGCAGCCCACCGGGACTAGCTCAATTCGAGCAGTTCTTC.

The chain has TRBV6-5 and TRBJ1-4; D not certain. Germline CDR1 is MNHEY and CDR2 is SVGAGI. V lost 6 bases, J lost 5 bases, and 7 bases lay in between. This CDR3 spans 12 amino acids. The CDR3 coding sequence is TGTGCCAGCAGGAGGGTCAATGAAAAACTGTTTTTT. It encodes CASRRVNEKLFF.

J is TRBJ2-1 and V is TRBV5-6; D possibly corresponds to TRBD1 (5 bases). With 1 base removed from V and 8 bases from J, the gap between germline ends came to 16 bases. CDR1 SGHDT and CDR2 YYEEEE come from the germline V gene. CDR3 length equals 15 residues. CDR3 residues: CASSLRQGPWDEQFF. In DNA form, the CDR3 reads TGTGCCAGCAGCTTGCGGCAGGGTCCCTGGGATGAGCAGTTCTTC.

J is TRBJ2-5 and V is TRBV7-2, with D maybe TRBD2 (6 bases). CDR1 and CDR2 from the germline V gene are SGHTA and FQGNSA. There are 14 residues in the CDR3. The V end was cut by 3 bases, the J end by 0 bases, with 8 bases between. CDR3 loop: CASSLTSNQETQYF. The CDR3 bases are TGTGCCAGCAGCTTGACTAGTAACCAAGAGACCCAGTACTTC.

The rearrangement uses TRBV28 and TRBJ1-2; D possibly corresponds to TRBD1 (6 bases). Looked up from germline, CDR1 is MDHEN and CDR2 is SYDVKM. The CDR3 contains 16 residues. V was pared by 4 bases and J by 4 bases, with 19 bases between. CDR3 in amino acids: CASSSPIGGVGYGYTF. In DNA, the CDR3 is TGTGCCAGCAGTTCCCCTATAGGGGGGGTCGGCTATGGCTACACCTTC.

The rearrangement uses TRBV28 and TRBJ1-1; D is unresolved. Germline V gives CDR1 MDHEN, CDR2 SYDVKM. Between the trimmed V and J ends, which lost 5 bases and 6 bases, there was a span of 10 bases. CDR3 length equals 12 residues. CDR3 DNA: TGTGCCAGCAGTGGGTACCATCCTGAAGCTTTCTTT. Encoded protein: CASSGYHPEAFF.

This clone showed up just once. The CDR3 nucleotides read TGTGCCAGCAGCTTAGGTCGGCAGGCTGATGAGCAGTTCTTC. Translating gives CASSLGRQADEQFF. The V and J genes are TRBV7-9 and TRBJ2-1, with D unresolved. Germline assignment: CDR1 SEHNR and CDR2 FQNEAQ (reference sequence). Trimming took off 1 base at V and 8 bases at J, with 12 bases between the two ends. CDR3 size: 14 residues. The full variable domain, completed using reference TRBV7-9 and TRBJ2-1, is DTGVSQNPRHKITKRGQNVTFRCDPISEHNRLYWYRQTLGQGPEFLTYFQNEAQLEKSRLLSDRFSAERPKGSFSTLEIQRTEQGDSAMYLCASSLGRQADEQFFGPGTRLTVL.

The genes are TRBV11-3 and TRBJ2-3; D is perhaps TRBD1 (5 bases). V was trimmed by 1 base and J by 6 bases, leaving 11 bases between them. Germline V gene lookup returns CDR1 SGHNT and CDR2 YENEEA. The CDR3 runs to 14 residues. The CDR3 is CASSLAAGSDTQYF. The CDR3 DNA follows: TGTGCCAGCAGCTTAGCTGCAGGGTCGGATACGCAGTATTTT.

The rearrangement uses TRBV3-1 (or the pseudogene TRBV3-2) and TRBJ2-1; no firm D call. The CDR3 length is 13 residues. From germline, CDR1 is LGHDT and CDR2 YNNKEL (reference sequence). The V gene lost 1 base and the J gene lost 10 bases, with 11 bases spanning the gap. The CDR3 loop reads CASSQGESREQFF. CDR3 in DNA: TGTGCCAGCAGCCAAGGAGAGAGCAGAGAGCAGTTCTTC.

The chain has TRBV7-8 and TRBJ1-6, with D possibly TRBD1 on 5 matching bases. The V gene lost 4 bases and the J gene lost 7 bases, with 11 bases spanning the gap. The CDR3 extends over 14 amino acids. The germline CDR1 and CDR2 sequences are SGHVS and FQNEAQ. CDR3 DNA: TGTGCCAGCAGCTCCAGACCAGGGAATTCACCCCTCCACTTT. Translated: CASSSRPGNSPLHF.

This clone appeared once. The CDR3 DNA sequence: TGTGCCAGCAGCATCCCCGGACAGGGGGGGGAGACCCAGTACTTC. It encodes CASSIPGQGGETQYF. This chain connects TRBV11-1 to TRBJ2-5, with TRBD1 matching 10 bases. The CDR3 consists of 15 residues. V lost 5 bases, J lost 5 bases, and 8 bases stayed unmatched. Germline V gene lookup returns CDR1 SGHAT and CDR2 FQDESV (reference sequence).

The V and J genes are TRBV12-3 or TRBV12-4 and TRBJ2-2; D is possibly TRBD1 (6 bases). The V gene lost 2 bases and the J gene lost 5 bases, with 6 bases spanning the gap. There are 13 residues in the CDR3. In DNA form, the CDR3 reads TGTGCCAGCAGTTTAAGGGGGACCGGGGAGCTGTTTTTT. This translates into CASSLRGTGELFF.

The J gene is TRBJ1-2, the V gene TRBV30; D is possibly TRBD1 (6 bases). The CDR3 runs 14 residues. Trimming shortened V by 3 bases and J by 2 bases, and 13 bases separated the two germline ends. Germline V gene data show CDR1 as GTSNPN and CDR2 as SVGIG (reference sequence). This CDR3 is CAWRPPGANYGYTF. In DNA form, the CDR3 reads TGTGCCTGGAGGCCCCCGGGGGCCAACTATGGCTACACCTTC.

The J gene is TRBJ1-6, the V gene TRBV28; no clear D gene. Germline-derived CDR1 and CDR2 are MDHEN and SYDVKM. Trimming removed 6 bases from V and 3 bases from J, with 12 bases in between. CDR3 length equals 15 residues. The CDR3 reads CASRGFARYNSPLHF. CDR3 nucleotide sequence: TGTGCCAGCAGGGGATTTGCCCGCTATAATTCACCCCTCCACTTT. The full variable domain, with the rest looked up from reference TRBV28 and TRBJ1-6, is DVKVTQSSRYLVKRTGEKVFLECVQDMDHENMFWYRQDPGLGLRLIYFSYDVKMKEKGDIPEGYSVSREKKERFSLILESASTNQTSMYLCASRGFARYNSPLHFGNGTRLTVT.

The V call is TRBV6-6, the J call TRBJ2-1; TRBD1 might be the D (5 bases). CDR1 MNHNY and CDR2 SVGAGI come from the germline V gene (reference sequence). This CDR3 has 11 residues. V lost 7 bases, J lost 7 bases, and 8 bases lay in between. DNA for the CDR3: TGTGCCAGCAAGGACACTAATGAGCAGTTCTTC. This encodes CASKDTNEQFF.

The chain is built from TRBV5-4 and TRBJ2-1, with 8 positions matching TRBD1. The CDR3 covers 16 residues. The V gene's germline CDR1 is SGHNT and CDR2 YYREEE (reference sequence). V was clipped by 3 bases and J by 1 base; unmatched bases: 6. The CDR3 coding sequence is TGTGCCAGCAGCTCCTCCTGGACAGGGTCCTACAATGAGCAGTTCTTC. It is translated as CASSSSWTGSYNEQFF.

The V and J genes are TRBV2 and TRBJ2-1; D unclear. The germline V gene has CDR1 SNHLY and CDR2 FYNNEI. The V gene lost 7 bases and the J gene lost 8 bases, with 15 bases spanning the gap. The CDR3 spans 13 residues. In DNA, the CDR3 is TGTGCCAGCATAACCGGGTCCTGGGATGAGCAGTTCTTC. The encoded protein is CASITGSWDEQFF.

V gene TRBV2 combines with J gene TRBJ1-2; 7 nucleotides align to TRBD1. With V trimmed by 6 bases and J by 2 bases, 3 bases remained unmatched. CDR1 and CDR2 (germline): SNHLY, FYNNEI. The CDR3 runs to 13 residues. The CDR3 loop is CASSLQGNYGYTF. As DNA, the CDR3 is TGTGCCAGCAGCTTACAGGGGAACTATGGCTACACCTTC.

The rearrangement links TRBV6-1 to TRBJ2-7; 10 nucleotides line up with TRBD1. The CDR3 is 17 residues long. Per germline, CDR1 MNHNS and CDR2 SASEGT. After removal of 4 bases from V and 2 bases from J, the junction contained 11 bases not matched to a gene. The CDR3 bases are TGTGCCAGCAGTGGTAGAATTGACAGGGGGCGTGCCTACGAGCAGTACTTC. It translates to CASSGRIDRGRAYEQYF.

The chain uses TRBV5-1 and TRBJ2-2; D perhaps matches TRBD1 (5 bases). V lost 5 bases and J 2 bases, leaving 10 bases between the germline ends. The CDR3 sequence is 14 residues long. CDR1 is SGHRS, CDR2 YFSETQ, per germline. CDR3 region: CASRGTGNTGELFF. The CDR3 DNA follows: TGCGCCAGCAGGGGAACAGGCAACACCGGGGAGCTGTTTTTT.